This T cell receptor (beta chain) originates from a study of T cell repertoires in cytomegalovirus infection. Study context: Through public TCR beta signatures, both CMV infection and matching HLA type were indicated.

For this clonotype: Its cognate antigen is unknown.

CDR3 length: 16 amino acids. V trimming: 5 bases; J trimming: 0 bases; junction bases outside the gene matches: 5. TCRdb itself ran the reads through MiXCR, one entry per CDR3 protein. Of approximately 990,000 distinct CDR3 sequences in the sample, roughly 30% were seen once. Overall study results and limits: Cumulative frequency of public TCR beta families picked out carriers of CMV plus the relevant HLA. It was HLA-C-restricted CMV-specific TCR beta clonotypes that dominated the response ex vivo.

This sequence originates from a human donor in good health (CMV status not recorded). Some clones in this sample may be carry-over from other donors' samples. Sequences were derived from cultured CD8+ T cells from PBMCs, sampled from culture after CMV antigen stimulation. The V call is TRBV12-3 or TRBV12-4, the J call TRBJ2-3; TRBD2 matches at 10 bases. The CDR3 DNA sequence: TGTGCCAGCAGTCCTCTAGCGGGGGAAAGCACAGATACGCAGTATTTT. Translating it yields CASSPLAGESTDTQYF.